What follows are 29 T cell receptor beta chains derived from one specimen sequenced in a study of response to subunit inactivated influenza vaccine. MiXCR was run by TCRdb on the RT-PCR reads, yielding one entry per CDR3 protein. The sample holds 700,000 to 900,000 distinct CDR3 sequences, 21% seen once. Here the sequenced sample was PBMCs from blood, taken 4 to 6 days after vaccination. The receptor set was obtained from a man aged 45 to 65 who received an inactivated influenza vaccine.

This clonotype turned up a few times. The chain uses TRBV4-3 and TRBJ2-4, with D possibly being TRBD1 or TRBD2 (5 bases each). This CDR3 is 16 amino acids long. The V gene's germline CDR1 is LGHNA and CDR2 YSLEER. V was shortened by 0 bases and J by 1 base, with 10 bases between the two germline ends. The CDR3 loop is CASSQEWGTAKNIQYF. CDR3 DNA sequence: TGCGCCAGCAGCCAAGAGTGGGGGACGGCCAAAAACATTCAGTACTTC.

In this sample, this clonotype turned up a few times. This rearrangement joins TRBV10-3 to TRBJ2-1; 9 nucleotides align to TRBD2. Germline V gives CDR1 ENHRY, CDR2 SYGVKD. The CDR3 is 15 amino acids. Losses at the gene ends were 3 bases for V and 8 bases for J; bases not matched to a gene: 8. The CDR3 is CAISDGVAGDDEQFF. The CDR3 nucleotides read TGTGCCATCAGTGATGGGGTAGCGGGAGATGATGAGCAGTTCTTC.

With regard to this clonotype: One end of the junction fails to match germline, which may point to a read error. The V and J genes are TRBV20-1 and TRBJ2-1; 10 nucleotides line up with TRBD2. The CDR3 has 15 residues. Germline V gene data show CDR1 as DFQATT and CDR2 as SNEGSKA (reference sequence). Written as DNA, the CDR3 is TGCAGTGCTCCCCCCCTTAGCGGGAGGCGGCCAAAGCAGATCTTC. The encoded protein is CSAPPLSGRRPKQIF.

V usage is TRBV7-2 and J usage is TRBJ2-7; 9 nucleotides agree with TRBD2. The CDR3 runs to 15 residues. Germline loops: CDR1 SGHTA, CDR2 FQGNSA. The V and J ends lost 2 bases and 2 bases, in that order; junction bases with no gene match: 4. The CDR3 DNA sequence: TGTGCCAGCAGCTTATCTAGCGGGAATGCCTACGAGCAGTACTTC. It codes for CASSLSSGNAYEQYF.

This clonotype was counted only a few times. The genes are TRBV20-1 and TRBJ1-1, with D tentatively TRBD1 (5 bases). CDR1 and CDR2 from the germline V gene are DFQATT and SNEGSKA (reference sequence). With 5 bases removed from V and 4 bases from J, the gap between germline ends came to 11 bases. The CDR3 loop spans 12 amino acids. The CDR3 spells CSASHGGTEAFF. The CDR3 region has the DNA TGCAGTGCTTCCCATGGGGGCACTGAAGCTTTCTTT.

This clonotype was observed many times. The chain uses TRBV24-1 and TRBJ2-1; 7 bases map to TRBD1. V trimming: 4 bases; J trimming: 8 bases; junction bases outside the gene matches: 4. Per the germline V gene, CDR1 is KGHDR and CDR2 is SFDVKD. The CDR3 is 13 amino acids. For the CDR3, the DNA is TGTGCCACCAGTGAACCCACAGGGGATGAGCAGTTCTTC. Translating gives CATSEPTGDEQFF.

The chain uses TRBV24-1 and TRBJ1-4; TRBD1 is a possible D gene (5 bases). This CDR3 is 14 amino acids long. Germline CDR1 KGHDR, CDR2 SFDVKD. With 2 bases removed from V and 7 bases from J, the gap between germline ends came to 10 bases. The CDR3 here is CATSDSGTGEKLFF. CDR3 DNA: TGTGCCACCAGTGATTCCGGGACGGGTGAAAAACTGTTTTTT.

This chain connects TRBV7-9 to TRBJ2-7; tentatively, D is TRBD2 (5 bases). Germline values: CDR1 SEHNR, CDR2 FQNEAQ (reference sequence). The CDR3 is 14 amino acids. Trimming removed 1 base at V and 5 bases at J, with 12 bases between. CDR3: CASSLGVGSNEQYF. Written as DNA, the CDR3 is TGTGCCAGCAGCTTAGGGGTAGGGAGCAACGAGCAGTACTTC.

In its sample, this clonotype was seen a few times. The rearrangement links TRBV12-3 or TRBV12-4 to TRBJ2-3, with 8 bases fitting TRBD1. The CDR3 contains 16 residues. Trimming at V came to 6 bases and at J to 0 bases, leaving 8 bases not matched to a gene. CDR3 loop: CASSPGTGISTDTQYF. DNA for the CDR3: TGTGCCAGCAGCCCCGGGACAGGCATAAGCACAGATACGCAGTATTTT.

This clonotype was counted between two and nine times. The gene calls are TRBV20-1 and TRBJ2-7, with D tentatively TRBD2 (7 bases). Germline CDR1 is DFQATT and CDR2 is SNEGSKA (reference sequence). This CDR3 has 14 residues. With 7 bases removed from V and 7 bases from J, the gap between germline ends came to 23 bases. CDR3 DNA: TGCAGTGGCCCTCTAACTGGGGGGGCTGATGAGCAGTACTTC. It is translated as CSGPLTGGADEQYF.

J is TRBJ1-2 and V is TRBV6-1; tentative D call: TRBD1 (5 bases). The germline V gene encodes CDR1 MNHNS and CDR2 SASEGT. Between the trimmed V and J ends, which lost 5 bases and 8 bases, there was a span of 15 bases. The CDR3 totals 13 residues. The CDR3 region has the DNA TGTGCCAGCAGTCCCGATGGGGCGTTAGGCTACACCTTC. Protein sequence: CASSPDGALGYTF.

The CDR3 sequence: CASSTPVAGVYEQFF. CDR3 nucleotides: TGCGCCAGCAGCACTCCGGTAGCGGGAGTGTATGAGCAGTTCTTC. The V call is TRBV5-1, the J call TRBJ2-1; TRBD2 matches 9 bases. The germline gives CDR1 SGHRS, CDR2 YFSETQ. The trim removed 4 bases at V and 8 bases at J, leaving 10 bases unmatched. The CDR3 extends over 15 amino acids.

This clonotype occurred a few times. The chain combines TRBV7-2 with TRBJ1-5; D gene unclear. V was trimmed by 1 base and J by 3 bases, leaving 10 bases between them. The CDR3 length is 15 residues. Per germline, CDR1 SGHTA and CDR2 FQGNSA. CDR3 in DNA: TGTGCCAGCAGCTTAGTCGGGCAGCTCAATCAGCCCCAGCATTTT. Protein sequence: CASSLVGQLNQPQHF.

This clonotype was seen many times. J is TRBJ2-3 and V is TRBV5-1, with unresolved D. The V gene's germline CDR1 is SGHRS and CDR2 YFSETQ. The CDR3 loop spans 15 amino acids. V lost 6 bases to trimming and J lost 0 bases, with 14 bases between them. The CDR3 DNA follows: TGCGCCAGCACCCCAGACGGCGGAAGCACAGATACGCAGTATTTT. The encoded protein is CASTPDGGSTDTQYF.

This clonotype has more than one count but fewer than ten. The gene calls are TRBV5-1 and TRBJ2-1; D is unclear. Germline V lookup: CDR1 SGHRS, CDR2 YFSETQ. This CDR3 contains 14 residues. Trimming shortened V by 0 bases and J by 4 bases, and 8 bases separated the two germline ends. CDR3 region: CASSLAQMYNEQFF. The CDR3 bases are TGCGCCAGCAGCTTGGCTCAGATGTACAATGAGCAGTTCTTC.

This chain links TRBV6-2 or TRBV6-3 with TRBJ2-3, with 9 bases matching TRBD2. J gave up 0 bases and V 0 bases, and 4 bases lay outside the gene matches. The CDR3 spans 17 residues. Germline CDR1 is MNHEY and CDR2 is SVGEGT. The CDR3 nucleotides are TGTGCCAGCAGTTACTCGTTTCTAGCGGGGAGCACAGATACGCAGTATTTT. It is translated as CASSYSFLAGSTDTQYF.

This clonotype has more than one count but fewer than ten. The gene calls are TRBV28 and TRBJ2-7, with 12 positions matching TRBD2. Germline CDR1 MDHEN, CDR2 SYDVKM. The CDR3 is 15 amino acids. The V gene end was trimmed by 7 bases and the J gene end by 4 bases; junction bases not matched to a gene: 8. CDR3 sequence (DNA): TGTGCCAGCAAACCTGGACTAGCGGGAATGTACGAGCAGTACTTC. Protein product: CASKPGLAGMYEQYF.

The genes are TRBV5-1 and TRBJ1-2; D call uncertain. CDR3 length: 14 residues. Trimming took off 0 bases at V and 0 bases at J, with 6 bases between the two ends. CDR1 SGHRS and CDR2 YFSETQ come from the germline V gene. Written as DNA, the CDR3 is TGCGCCAGCAGCTTGGGTGTAGCTAACTATGGCTACACCTTC. It encodes CASSLGVANYGYTF.

The rearrangement uses TRBV7-8 and TRBJ2-3; D remains unclear. V lost 2 bases to trimming and J lost 5 bases, with 17 bases between them. Germline V gene sequence: CDR1 SGHVS, CDR2 FQNEAQ. The length of the CDR3 is 16 residues. The CDR3: CASSLFHSPSIDTQYF. DNA for the CDR3: TGTGCCAGCAGCTTATTTCACAGCCCCAGTATAGATACGCAGTATTTT.

This clonotype was detected a few times. The rearrangement links TRBV12-3 or TRBV12-4 to TRBJ2-1; D unclear. This CDR3 region has 12 residues. Trimming shortened V by 6 bases and J by 6 bases, and 9 bases separated the two germline ends. The CDR3 DNA is TGTGCCAGCAGATCCGGGCCCAATGAGCAGTTCTTC. Its protein is CASRSGPNEQFF.

CDR3 region: CASSHGTLNYEQYF. The CDR3 region has the DNA TGTGCCAGCAGCCACGGGACACTCAACTACGAGCAGTACTTC. The chain is built from TRBV6-1 and TRBJ2-7; D possibly corresponds to TRBD1 (6 bases). This CDR3 has 14 amino acids. CDR1 and CDR2 from the germline V gene are MNHNS and SASEGT. V dropped 6 bases and J dropped 3 bases, with 15 bases sitting between them.

In this sample, this clonotype turned up a few times. The chain recombines TRBV10-3 with TRBJ2-6; possibly TRBD1 or TRBD2 for D (5 bases each). Trimming removed 3 bases from V and 4 bases from J, with 13 bases in between. This CDR3 region has 16 residues. CDR1 and CDR2 from the germline V gene are ENHRY and SYGVKD. Written as DNA, the CDR3 is TGTGCCATCAGTGATACCATTGGGACCGGGGCCAACGTCCTGACTTTC. It yields the protein CAISDTIGTGANVLTF.

The genes are TRBV29-1 and TRBJ2-5; D unclear. Trimming took off 2 bases at V and 3 bases at J, with 10 bases between the two ends. This CDR3 is 13 amino acids long. The germline gives CDR1 SQVTM, CDR2 ANQGSEA. As DNA, the CDR3 is TGCAGCGTTGAACGGCAGCTTAAAGAGACCCAGTACTTC. Amino acid sequence: CSVERQLKETQYF.

In this sample, this clonotype turned up a few times. The chain joins TRBV20-1 to TRBJ2-3; possibly TRBD2 for D (6 bases). The V end lost 0 bases, the J end lost 1 base, and 8 bases lay between the germline ends. The CDR3 has 14 amino acids. Germline values: CDR1 DFQATT, CDR2 SNEGSKA (reference sequence). The CDR3 DNA is TGCAGTGCTAGAGATTGGAGGGGCACAGATACGCAGTATTTT. Its protein is CSARDWRGTDTQYF.

V is TRBV20-1 and J is TRBJ2-1; TRBD2 aligns across 10 bases. After removal of 7 bases from V and 6 bases from J, the junction contained 9 bases not matched to a gene. This CDR3 spans 14 amino acids. Germline V lookup: CDR1 DFQATT, CDR2 SNEGSKA (reference sequence). The CDR3 protein is CSVASGSVGNEQFF. The DNA of the CDR3 is TGCAGTGTGGCTAGCGGGAGTGTTGGCAATGAGCAGTTCTTC.

The rearrangement links TRBV20-1 to TRBJ1-1; 9 bases align to TRBD1. The CDR3 is 16 amino acids. V lost 1 base to trimming and J lost 5 bases; unmatched junction nucleotides: 11. Per germline, CDR1 DFQATT and CDR2 SNEGSKA (reference sequence). CDR3 region: CSARGLSGTGRTEAFF. CDR3 in DNA: TGCAGTGCTAGAGGTCTATCCGGGACAGGGCGGACTGAAGCTTTCTTT.

This clonotype has a count of ten or more. This rearrangement joins TRBV7-2 to TRBJ2-7; D is undetermined. The germline V gene encodes CDR1 SGHTA and CDR2 FQGNSA. The V end was cut by 5 bases, the J end by 0 bases, with 8 bases between. This CDR3 spans 13 amino acids. The CDR3 region is CASSPRSSYEQYF. CDR3 DNA sequence: TGTGCCAGCAGCCCCAGGAGCTCCTACGAGCAGTACTTC. Combining the CDR3 with reference TRBV7-2 and TRBJ2-7 gives the whole variable domain GAGVSQSPSNKVTEKGKDVELRCDPISGHTALYWYRQSLGQGLEFLIYFQGNSAPDKSGLPSDRFSAERTGGSVSTLTIQRTQQEDSAVYLCASSPRSSYEQYFGPGTRLTVT.

In this sample, this clonotype turned up a few times. This sequence joins TRBV7-9 and TRBJ2-1, with a weak D call TRBD2 (7 bases). Germline CDR1 and CDR2: SEHNR and FQNEAQ (reference sequence). V was clipped by 5 bases and J by 13 bases, with 24 bases between them. This CDR3 is 15 amino acids long. The CDR3 region is CASSPLVGGPFEQFF. In DNA, the CDR3 is TGTGCCAGCAGCCCCCTAGTGGGGGGGCCTTTCGAACAGTTCTTC.

V and J are TRBV7-2 and TRBJ2-3; the D is unclear. The CDR3 runs 16 residues. V lost 0 bases and J 2 bases, leaving 12 bases between the germline ends. CDR1 is SGHTA, CDR2 FQGNSA, per germline. The CDR3 bases are TGTGCCAGCAGCTTAGCCTCGAGACTTTTCACAGATACGCAGTATTTT. Its protein product is CASSLASRLFTDTQYF.